Listed below are T cell receptor beta chains from one sample, sequenced in a study of blood T cell repertoires in COVID-19. Clones were read by immunoSEQ multiplex PCR, and TCRdb kept only the in-frame ones, dropping some. The sample consists of some 110,000 clones, about 88% of them appearing once. Sequenced sample: peripheral blood. The receptors shown here come from a man aged 35 to 55 with acute or convalescent COVID-19. The CDR3 runs from the conserved cysteine through the conserved F or W. A D gene is named only where the DNA matches it firmly. The listing skips clone size in some rows; elsewhere it reads once, few, many or a size class.

V gene	clone size	D gene	J gene	CDR3 DNA	CDR3 protein
TRBV9	-	-	TRBJ1-3	TGTGCCAGCAGCGCAGACACCTACTCTGGAAACACCATATATTTT	CASSADTYSGNTIYF
TRBV13	-	TRBD2	TRBJ2-7	TGTGCCAGCAGCTTCGCCCCTGGGACTAGCGGGAGCTACGAGCAGTACTTC	CASSFAPGTSGSYEQYF
TRBV5-4	-	-	TRBJ1-2	TGTGCCAGCAGCTTGGGTGGGGCCTCCTATGGCTACACCTTC	CASSLGGASYGYTF
TRBV15	-	TRBD1	TRBJ2-7	TGTGCCACCAGCAGACCAAAGGGGACAGGGGCCAACTCCTACGAGCAGTACTTC	CATSRPKGTGANSYEQYF
TRBV18	once	TRBD1	TRBJ2-1	TGTGCCAGCTCACCACCGGGGACAGGGTCCAATGAGCAGTTCTTC	CASSPPGTGSNEQFF
TRBV2	-	TRBD2	TRBJ2-7	TGTGCCAGCAGTGAAGGGTTTGGGCGGGAGAGCAACGAGCAGTACTTC	CASSEGFGRESNEQYF
TRBV6-1	-	-	TRBJ2-7	TGTGCCAGCAGTGAGGCAGGGCACGAGCAGTACTTC	CASSEAGHEQYF
TRBV19	-	TRBD1	TRBJ1-6	TGTGCCAGTTCGACAGGGAGCAATTCACCCCTCCACTTT	CASSTGSNSPLHF
TRBV9	-	-	TRBJ2-7	TGTGCCAGCAGCCCCCGGGCGGGGTTGGCCCCCGAGCAGTACTTC	CASSPRAGLAPEQYF
TRBV29-1	once	-	TRBJ2-3	TGCAGCGTTGCCCCCTCAGATACGCAGTATTTT	CSVAPSDTQYF
TRBV3-1/TRBV3-2	-	-	TRBJ2-1	TGTGCCAGCAGCCAGGGCTTTACCGAAACGTTCTTC	CASSQGFTETFF
TRBV9	-	-	TRBJ2-3	TGTGCCAGCAGCGCGGTAGCGGCCCCTAGCACAGATACGCAGTATTTT	CASSAVAAPSTDTQYF
TRBV19	-	TRBD1	TRBJ2-1	TGTGCCAGTACCTCGTCAGGGGGCCGATCCTACAATGAGCAGTTCTTC	CASTSSGGRSYNEQFF
TRBV7-9	-	-	TRBJ2-2	TGTGCCAGCAGCTTAGGGGAGTGGAGCACCGGGGAGCTGTTTTTT	CASSLGEWSTGELFF
TRBV10-3	-	TRBD2	TRBJ2-7	TGTGCCATCAGTGTCGCCGGGACTAGCGGGGATAAGCAGTACTTC	CAISVAGTSGDKQYF
TRBV24-1	-	TRBD2	TRBJ2-5	TGTGCCACCAGTGATTTACCGGCTAGCGGCCCCTCGGGGGAGACCCAGTACTTC	CATSDLPASGPSGETQYF
TRBV13	few	TRBD2	TRBJ2-3	TGTGCCAGCAGCTCCTCTAGCGGGGGGAACACAGATACGCAGTATTTT	CASSSSSGGNTDTQYF
TRBV7-8	few	TRBD1	TRBJ2-1	TGTGCCAGCAGCTTAATGACAGGGGTTGTCTACAATGAGCAGTTCTTC	CASSLMTGVVYNEQFF
TRBV19	-	-	TRBJ1-1	TGTGCCAGTAGTCGCGTTTTCGGGAACACTGAAGCTTTCTTT	CASSRVFGNTEAFF
TRBV11-1	-	TRBD1	TRBJ2-7	TGTGCCAGCAGCTTAAGGGGGCTCTACGAGCAGTACTTC	CASSLRGLYEQYF
TRBV7-8	-	-	TRBJ2-5	TGTGCCAGCAGCAACGCACGAGCCCAAGAGACCCAGTACTTC	CASSNARAQETQYF
TRBV27	-	TRBD2	TRBJ2-7	TGTGCCACGCGGGGGGGCCGAACCTACGAGCAGTACTTC	CATRGGRTYEQYF
TRBV7-2	-	-	TRBJ1-2	TGTGCCAGCAGCCAAACCGGGAGAACGTATGGCTACACCTTC	CASSQTGRTYGYTF
TRBV5-1	-	-	TRBJ2-1	TGCGCCAGCAGCTTGTGGCGGGGAGCCTACAATGAGCAGTTCTTC	CASSLWRGAYNEQFF
TRBV3-1/TRBV3-2	-	TRBD1	TRBJ1-6	TGTGCCAGCAGCCAAGGACGGACAGGAGGGAATTCACCCCTCCACTTT	CASSQGRTGGNSPLHF
TRBV7-2	-	TRBD2	TRBJ2-5	TGTGCCAGCAGCCCGGGACTAGCGGGGGGGCTCGGGACCCAGTACTTC	CASSPGLAGGLGTQYF
TRBV6-5	-	-	TRBJ2-1	TGTGCCAGCAGTTACTCGGGTAGCGGTTTGGAGCAGTTCTTC	CASSYSGSGLEQFF
TRBV6-5	-	-	TRBJ1-5	TGTGCCAGCCAAGAGGGAGGGTTGAACAATCAGCCCCAGCATTTT	CASQEGGLNNQPQHF
TRBV4-1	once	TRBD2	TRBJ2-3	TGCGCCAGCAGCCAAGTGCTGGGAGCGGGGAGCACAGATACGCAGTATTTT	CASSQVLGAGSTDTQYF
TRBV6-5	once	-	TRBJ2-7	TGTGCCAGCAGTTACTTAGCTGGGGGCGGGTACGAGCAGTACTTC	CASSYLAGGGYEQYF
TRBV19	-	-	TRBJ2-1	TGTGCCAGTAGTATATCGGTGTCGGGTGAGCAGTTCTTC	CASSISVSGEQFF
TRBV24-1	-	-	TRBJ1-5	TGTGCCACCAGTGCACAGGGAAAGGGTAGCAATCAGCCCCAGCATTTT	CATSAQGKGSNQPQHF
TRBV21-1	-	-	TRBJ2-7	TGTGCCAGCAGCAAAAACGTGAGACAGAGGTACGAGCAGTACTTC	CASSKNVRQRYEQYF
TRBV7-2	-	-	TRBJ2-1	TGTGCCAGCAGCTTAATAGCGGTGAGCTCCTACAATGAGCAGTTCTTC	CASSLIAVSSYNEQFF
TRBV6-5	-	TRBD1	TRBJ2-1	TGTGCCAGCAGAAGGGACAGGGGGTACAATGAGCAGTTCTTC	CASRRDRGYNEQFF
TRBV19	few	TRBD1	TRBJ2-2	TGTGCCAGTAGTTCAGGGCAGGGGGCATTGTTGGGCACCGGGGAGCTGTTTTTT	CASSSGQGALLGTGELFF
TRBV6-5	-	-	TRBJ2-5	TGTGCCAGCAGTTCGTCTGTAGCGGCACAAGAGACCCAGTACTTC	CASSSSVAAQETQYF
TRBV2	-	-	TRBJ1-2	TGTGCCAGCAGAGCCTACCGGGACTCTGGCTACACCTTC	CASRAYRDSGYTF
TRBV23-1	-	TRBD1	TRBJ1-5	TGCGCCAGCAGTCAATCGACAGGGACGGGGAGCAATCAGCCCCAGCATTTT	CASSQSTGTGSNQPQHF
TRBV7-2	-	-	TRBJ1-2	TGTGCCAGCAGCCCCGTGGGGGGGCGAGACTATGGCTACACCTTC	CASSPVGGRDYGYTF
TRBV10-3	-	TRBD1	TRBJ2-7	TGTGCCATCAGTCGAGTTTTGGGACAGGGGATCAACGAGCAGTACTTC	CAISRVLGQGINEQYF
TRBV30	-	-	TRBJ1-4	TGTGCCTGGAACAACGGGGGGAGGGCCAAGTTTTTT	CAWNNGGRAKFF
TRBV19	few	TRBD2	TRBJ2-7	TGTGCCAGTAGTATAGAGGTTAGCGGGAGCTACGAGCAGTACTTC	CASSIEVSGSYEQYF
TRBV28	-	-	TRBJ1-5	TGTGCCAGCAGTTCTCCCTCGGACAGAGATAGCAATCAGCCCCAGCATTTT	CASSSPSDRDSNQPQHF
TRBV6-6	-	-	TRBJ1-3	TGTGCCAGCAGGGAACAGGGCTCTGGAAACACCATATATTTT	CASREQGSGNTIYF
TRBV6-1	-	-	TRBJ2-7	TGTGCCAGCAGTGAATCTTCTGGCCCTCGCGGCGAGCAGTACTTC	CASSESSGPRGEQYF
TRBV5-1	-	TRBD1	TRBJ2-7	TGCGCCAGCAGCTTGGACGGACAGGGGGGCGAGCAGTACTTC	CASSLDGQGGEQYF
TRBV7-2	-	TRBD1	TRBJ2-3	TGTGCCAGCAGCTACGGGACAGTTAATACGCAGTATTTT	CASSYGTVNTQYF
TRBV27	-	TRBD1	TRBJ1-6	TGTGCCAGCAGCCCCTCGGACAGGGGGTATAATTCACCCCTCCACTTT	CASSPSDRGYNSPLHF
TRBV18	-	-	TRBJ2-5	TGTGCCAGCTCACCACCTGGGCAGGGGGAGACCCAGTACTTC	CASSPPGQGETQYF
TRBV4-1	few	TRBD1	TRBJ1-4	TGCGCCAGCAGCCAAATGGGACAGGGAGACAATGAAAAACTGTTTTTT	CASSQMGQGDNEKLFF
TRBV30	-	-	TRBJ2-7	TGTGCCTGGAGCGATCCTTCGGTCCTTCGTTTCTACGAGCAGTACTTC	CAWSDPSVLRFYEQYF
TRBV18	-	TRBD1	TRBJ2-1	TGTGCCAGCTCACCACAACTAGGGGGCGGTGAGCAGTTCTTC	CASSPQLGGGEQFF
TRBV29-1	-	-	TRBJ1-2	TGCAGCGTGGGGCTTTCCTATGGCTACACCTTC	CSVGLSYGYTF
TRBV6-5	-	TRBD1	TRBJ1-1	TGTGCCAGCAGTAAGGGACAGGGGAGGACTGAAGCTTTCTTT	CASSKGQGRTEAFF
TRBV5-1	once	-	TRBJ1-2	TGCGCCAGCCGCGGGGCCTACTATGGCTACACCTTC	CASRGAYYGYTF
TRBV2	-	-	TRBJ2-1	TGTGCCAGCAGACCGACTAGGTCCAATGAGCAGTTCTTC	CASRPTRSNEQFF
TRBV5-4	-	-	TRBJ2-5	TGTGCCAGCAGCCTGCGGTCGGAGACCCAGTACTTC	CASSLRSETQYF
TRBV28	-	-	TRBJ2-7	TGTGCCAGCAGTTTAAGCCCAGGAGGGAACGAGCAGTACTTC	CASSLSPGGNEQYF